The 15 T cell receptor beta chains below were found in one sample sequenced in a study of cytomegalovirus exposure and HLA in healthy donors. The PCR used 60 Vbeta and 13 Jbeta primers. Using immunoSEQ multiplex PCR, the repertoire was profiled, and TCRdb retains in-frame clones only, with some absent. The sample includes over 65,000 clones, about 85% of them seen just once. The sample consisted of PBMCs. The receptors derive from a woman aged 35 to 49 in good health and CMV-seropositive.

V usage is TRBV6-1 and J usage is TRBJ1-5, with 10 bases fitting TRBD1. CDR3 length equals 15 residues. The germline V gene has CDR1 MNHNS and CDR2 SASEGT. V shed 8 bases, J shed 3 bases, and the junction held 7 bases outside the gene matches. The CDR3 loop is CASASGTGVNQPQHF. The DNA of the CDR3 is TGTGCCAGCGCCTCCGGGACAGGGGTCAATCAGCCCCAGCATTTT.

The CDR3 nucleotides read TGTGCCATCAACCCGGGACAGGGGCAAGAGACCCAGTACTTC. It specifies CAINPGQGQETQYF. The rearrangement links TRBV10-3 to TRBJ2-5, with 10 bases matching TRBD1. The CDR3 covers 14 residues. Germline CDR1 and CDR2: ENHRY and SYGVKD. Germline trimming cut 7 bases from V and 2 bases from J; bases unmatched to any gene: 4.

This clone was counted between two and nine times. This sample also contains other DNA sequences that code for the same CDR3. The rearrangement links TRBV21-1 to TRBJ1-1; whether TRBD1, the table's D call, matches the DNA was not checked. TRBV21-1 is a recognized pseudogene. This CDR3 has 13 residues. This CDR3 is CASSRQGSTEAFF. CDR3 DNA sequence: TGTGCCAGCAGCCGACAGGGATCCACTGAAGCTTTCTTT.

There are a few counts of this clone. This chain joins TRBV6-5 and TRBJ2-2, with 11 bases aligning to TRBD2. This CDR3 spans 15 amino acids. Germline V gene sequence: CDR1 MNHEY, CDR2 SVGAGI. V trimming: 8 bases; J trimming: 7 bases; junction bases outside the gene matches: 9. The DNA for the CDR3 is TGTGCCAGCCGTTTAGCGGGAGGGCCGATCGGGGAGCTGTTTTTT. Amino acids: CASRLAGGPIGELFF.

The V gene is TRBV7-3, the J gene TRBJ2-5; 12 bases are a match to TRBD2. The CDR3 extends over 14 amino acids. V lost 2 bases, J lost 7 bases, and 2 bases stayed unmatched. Germline CDR1 and CDR2: SGHTA and FQGTGA. CDR3 coding DNA: TGTGCCAGCAGCTTATCGGGACTAGCGGGGACCCAGTACTTC. Translating it yields CASSLSGLAGTQYF.

V usage is TRBV28 and J usage is TRBJ1-5; 7 bases are a match to TRBD1. Germline CDR1 and CDR2: MDHEN and SYDVKM. The CDR3 totals 13 residues. V shed 5 bases and J 6 bases; nucleotides not matched to a gene: 4. CDR3 in DNA: TGTGCCAGCAGTGACAGGGTCGGTCAGCCCCAGCATTTT. This codes for CASSDRVGQPQHF. The full variable domain, in which reference TRBV28 and TRBJ1-5 provide the parts outside the CDR3, is DVKVTQSSRYLVKRTGEKVFLECVQDMDHENMFWYRQDPGLGLRLIYFSYDVKMKEKGDIPEGYSVSREKKERFSLILESASTNQTSMYLCASSDRVGQPQHFGDGTRLSIL.

The chain couples TRBV7-6 to TRBJ2-5, with 9 positions matching TRBD1. The J call may be mistaken, given a closer DNA end match to TRBJ2-7. This CDR3 is 16 amino acids long. CDR1 and CDR2 from the germline V gene are SGHVS and FNYEAQ. CDR3 in DNA: TGTGCCAGCAGCGTGGCTCCGGGACAGGGTACCTACGAGCAGTACTTC. Translating gives CASSVAPGQGTYEQYF.

V usage is TRBV6-6 and J usage is TRBJ1-1, with 7 bases that match TRBD1. Germline V gene sequence: CDR1 MNHNY, CDR2 SVGAGI (reference sequence). The CDR3 is 13 residues long. Trimming removed 6 bases from V and 4 bases from J; junction bases left unmatched: 5. The CDR3, as DNA: TGTGCCAGCAGCCCCGGACAGGTCACTGAAGCTTTCTTT. Residues: CASSPGQVTEAFF.

This clone was found once. The genes are TRBV7-2 and TRBJ2-1, with 8 bases that match TRBD2. Per germline, CDR1 SGHTA and CDR2 FQGNSA. The CDR3 is made up of 15 amino acids. V lost 5 bases, J lost 8 bases, and 11 bases stayed unmatched. Written as DNA, the CDR3 is TGTGCCAGCAGCCCAGGACTAGCTTATACGGATGAGCAGTTCTTC. Protein sequence: CASSPGLAYTDEQFF.

The rearrangement links TRBV27 to TRBJ2-7; D is possibly TRBD1 (6 bases). The CDR3 is 13 residues long. Trimming removed 3 bases at V and 6 bases at J, with 12 bases between. Germline CDR1 and CDR2: MNHEY and SMNVEV (reference sequence). The CDR3 coding sequence is TGTGCCAGCAGTTTCGGGACATCTTCCGAGCAGTACTTC. This sequence encodes CASSFGTSSEQYF.

The genes are TRBV30 and TRBJ1-2; a weak D match, TRBD1 (5 bases). This CDR3 is 12 amino acids long. Trimming took off 0 bases at V and 7 bases at J, with 9 bases between the two ends. Germline V gene sequence: CDR1 GTSNPN, CDR2 SVGIG (reference sequence). CDR3 loop: CAWSVRGGGYTF. The CDR3 DNA reads TGTGCCTGGAGTGTTCGGGGGGGTGGCTACACCTTC.

A single count supports this clone. This sequence joins TRBV5-1 and TRBJ2-2; D not resolved. Germline V gene lookup returns CDR1 SGHRS and CDR2 YFSETQ. The CDR3 totals 15 residues. V lost 4 bases and J 0 bases, leaving 10 bases between the germline ends. Written as DNA, the CDR3 is TGCGCCAGCAGCAAGAACAGTGCGAACACCGGGGAGCTGTTTTTT. It translates to CASSKNSANTGELFF.

V is TRBV6-6 and J is TRBJ2-7; D may be TRBD1 (5 bases). Germline CDR1 MNHNY, CDR2 SVGAGI (reference sequence). The length of the CDR3 is 13 residues. The V gene lost 2 bases and the J gene lost 4 bases, with 9 bases spanning the gap. DNA for the CDR3: TGTGCCAGCAGTTACCCGACAGTGTACGAGCAGTACTTC. Its protein product is CASSYPTVYEQYF.

The chain employs TRBV4-1 and TRBJ2-3; unclear D gene. There are 13 residues in the CDR3. Germline lookup yields CDR1 MGHRA and CDR2 YSYEKL. V was clipped by 1 base and J by 5 bases, with 7 bases between them. The CDR3 DNA is TGCGCCAGCAGCCAAGCCTCAGAAGATACGCAGTATTTT. It translates to CASSQASEDTQYF.

This clone was observed a handful of times. V and J are TRBV6-5 and TRBJ2-7, with D maybe TRBD2 (5 bases). This CDR3 contains 12 residues. The V and J ends lost 11 bases and 6 bases respectively, with 17 bases between them. CDR1 is MNHEY and CDR2 is SVGAGI in the germline V gene. CDR3 protein: CAARDSLGEQYF. The DNA of the CDR3 is TGTGCCGCCCGGGATTCCTTAGGCGAGCAGTACTTC.